This TCR beta chain was profiled in a study of shared clonotypes between healthy human individuals. V was pared by 2 bases and J by 5 bases, with 8 bases of the junction left unmatched. The CDR3 is made up of 15 amino acids. From germline, CDR1 is MGHDK and CDR2 SYGVNS. Memory CD4+ cells were the fraction left after CD45RA+ naive selection. The method was immunoSEQ multiplex PCR; TCRdb's version includes in-frame clones alone and lacks a portion of them. The table lists over a million clones, more than 95% of them singletons. This clonotype was sampled from a man between 25 and 39 years old in good health. Material: naive CD4+ T cells sorted from blood. Subset in this sample: CD45RA+ positively selected. The chain links TRBV25-1 to TRBJ2-5; 7 nucleotides match TRBD1. CDR3 bases: TGTGCCAGCAGTGAACCCCGGACAGGTGGTGAGACCCAGTACTTC. This translates into CASSEPRTGGETQYF.